This T cell receptor (beta chain) originates from a study of breast tumors, draining lymph nodes, adjacent tissues. A single record per CDR3 protein comes from TCRdb applying MiXCR to the multiplex PCR reads. Seen here are some 150,000 distinct CDR3 sequences, approximately 30% observed once, and the top ten hold 3% to 4%. This clonotype was observed at least ten times. V lost 6 bases to trimming and J lost 0 bases, with 18 bases between them. The V gene's germline CDR1 is DFQATT and CDR2 SNEGSKA (reference sequence). This CDR3 contains 15 residues. Axillary draining lymph nodes of breast cancer patients supplied the node samples.

This chain uses TRBV20-1 with TRBJ2-7; the D gene is possibly TRBD2 (5 bases). The receptor comes from a female donor with breast cancer. Some clones in this sample may be carry-over from other donors' samples. The sample comprised axillary lymph node tissue. The CDR3 DNA reads as TGCAGTGCAAGTAAAGCGGAAATAAACTCCTACGAGCAGTACTTC. Encoded protein: CSASKAEINSYEQYF.